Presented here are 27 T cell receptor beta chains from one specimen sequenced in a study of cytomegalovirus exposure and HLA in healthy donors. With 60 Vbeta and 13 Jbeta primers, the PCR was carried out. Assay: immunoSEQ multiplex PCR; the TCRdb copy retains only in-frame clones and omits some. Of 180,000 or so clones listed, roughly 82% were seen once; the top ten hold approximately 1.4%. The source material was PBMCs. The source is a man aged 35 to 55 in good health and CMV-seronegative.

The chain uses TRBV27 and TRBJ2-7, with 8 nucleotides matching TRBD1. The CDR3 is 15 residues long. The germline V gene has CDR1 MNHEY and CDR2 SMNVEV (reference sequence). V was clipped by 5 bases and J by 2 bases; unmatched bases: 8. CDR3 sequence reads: CASSPIGQGPYEQYF. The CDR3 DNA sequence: TGTGCCAGCAGTCCGATAGGACAGGGCCCCTACGAGCAGTACTTC.

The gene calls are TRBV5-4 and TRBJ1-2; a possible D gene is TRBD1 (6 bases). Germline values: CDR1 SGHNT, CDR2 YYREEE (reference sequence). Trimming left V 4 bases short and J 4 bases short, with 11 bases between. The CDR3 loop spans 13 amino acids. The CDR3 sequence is CASSPGHVYGYTF. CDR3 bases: TGTGCCAGCAGCCCGGGACACGTCTATGGCTACACCTTC. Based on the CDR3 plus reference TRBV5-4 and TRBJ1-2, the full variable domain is ETGVTQSPTHLIKTRGQQVTLRCSSQSGHNTVSWYQQALGQGPQFIFQYYREEENGRGNFPPRFSGLQFPNYSSELNVNALELDDSALYLCASSPGHVYGYTFGSGTRLTVV.

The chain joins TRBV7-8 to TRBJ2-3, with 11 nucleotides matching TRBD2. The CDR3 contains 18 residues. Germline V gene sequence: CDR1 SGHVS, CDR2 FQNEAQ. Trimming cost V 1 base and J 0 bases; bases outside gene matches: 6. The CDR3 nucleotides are TGTGCCAGCAGCTTAGTGGGGCTAGCGGGGGGCAGCACAGATACGCAGTATTTT. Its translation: CASSLVGLAGGSTDTQYF.

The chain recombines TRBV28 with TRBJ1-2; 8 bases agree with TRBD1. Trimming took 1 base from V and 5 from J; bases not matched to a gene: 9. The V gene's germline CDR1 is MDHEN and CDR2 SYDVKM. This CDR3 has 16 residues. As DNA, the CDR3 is TGTGCCAGCAGTTTATCCCCTCAGGGGGCAGGTTATGGCTACACCTTC. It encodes CASSLSPQGAGYGYTF.

CDR3 nucleotide sequence: TGTGCCAGCAGCTTAAATGGACAGGGGATTGAAGCTTTCTTT. It codes for CASSLNGQGIEAFF. The chain uses TRBV7-8 and TRBJ1-1; 9 bases fit TRBD1. Germline CDR1 reads SGHVS; CDR2 reads FQNEAQ. This CDR3 is 14 amino acids long. The V gene end was trimmed by 2 bases and the J gene end by 7 bases; junction bases not matched to a gene: 5.

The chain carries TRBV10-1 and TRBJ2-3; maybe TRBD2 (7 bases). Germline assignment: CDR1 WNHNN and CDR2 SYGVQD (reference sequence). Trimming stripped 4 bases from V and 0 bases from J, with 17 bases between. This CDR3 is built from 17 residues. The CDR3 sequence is CASSGPVGGASTDTQYF. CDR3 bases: TGCGCCAGCAGTGGGCCGGTTGGGGGGGCTAGCACAGATACGCAGTATTTT.

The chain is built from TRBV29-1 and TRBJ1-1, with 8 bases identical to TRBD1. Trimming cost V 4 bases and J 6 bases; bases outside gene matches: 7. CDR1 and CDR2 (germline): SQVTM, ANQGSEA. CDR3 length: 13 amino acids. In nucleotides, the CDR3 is TGCAGCGTTGTTCCGGGACAGGTGGCTGAAGCTTTCTTT. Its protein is CSVVPGQVAEAFF.

The CDR3 is CASSLKEGTGKEKLFF. Here the CDR3 DNA reads TGTGCCAGCAGCTTAAAAGAGGGGACAGGGAAAGAAAAACTGTTTTTT. The gene calls are TRBV7-4 and TRBJ1-4; TRBD1 matches at 9 bases. J was trimmed by 8 bases and V by 2 bases; bases with no gene match: 9. CDR1 SGHVT and CDR2 SQSDAQ come from the germline V gene. The CDR3 is 16 residues long.

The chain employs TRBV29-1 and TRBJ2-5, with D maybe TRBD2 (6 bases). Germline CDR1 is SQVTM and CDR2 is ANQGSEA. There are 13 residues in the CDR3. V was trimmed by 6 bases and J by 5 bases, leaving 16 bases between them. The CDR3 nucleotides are TGCAGCGTGCACATCCTCCGGGAGGAGACCCAGTACTTC. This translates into CSVHILREETQYF.

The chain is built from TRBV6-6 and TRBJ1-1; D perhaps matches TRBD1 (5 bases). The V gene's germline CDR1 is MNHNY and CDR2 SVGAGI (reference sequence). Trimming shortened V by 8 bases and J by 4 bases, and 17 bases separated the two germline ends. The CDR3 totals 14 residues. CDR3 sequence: CASVSGVGATEAFF. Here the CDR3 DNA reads TGTGCCAGCGTTTCGGGGGTTGGAGCCACTGAAGCTTTCTTT.

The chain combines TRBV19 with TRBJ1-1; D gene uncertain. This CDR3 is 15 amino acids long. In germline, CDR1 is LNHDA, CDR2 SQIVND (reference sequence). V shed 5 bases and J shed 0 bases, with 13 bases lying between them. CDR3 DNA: TGTGCCAGTAGTCCACAGAGTAACATGAACACTGAAGCTTTCTTT. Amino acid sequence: CASSPQSNMNTEAFF.

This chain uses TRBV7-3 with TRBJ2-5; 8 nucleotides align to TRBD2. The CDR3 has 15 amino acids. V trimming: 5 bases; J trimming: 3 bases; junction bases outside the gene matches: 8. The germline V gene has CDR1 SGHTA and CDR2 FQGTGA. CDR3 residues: CASSQGLGVKETQYF. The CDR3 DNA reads TGTGCCAGCAGCCAGGGACTAGGGGTCAAAGAGACCCAGTACTTC.

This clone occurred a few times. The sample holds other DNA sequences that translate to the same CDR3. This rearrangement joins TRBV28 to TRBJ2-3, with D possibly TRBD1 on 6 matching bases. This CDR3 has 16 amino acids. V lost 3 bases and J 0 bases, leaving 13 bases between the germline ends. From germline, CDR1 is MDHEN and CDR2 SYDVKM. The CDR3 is CASSFPDRPSTDTQYF. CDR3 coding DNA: TGTGCCAGCAGTTTTCCGGACAGACCTAGCACAGATACGCAGTATTTT.

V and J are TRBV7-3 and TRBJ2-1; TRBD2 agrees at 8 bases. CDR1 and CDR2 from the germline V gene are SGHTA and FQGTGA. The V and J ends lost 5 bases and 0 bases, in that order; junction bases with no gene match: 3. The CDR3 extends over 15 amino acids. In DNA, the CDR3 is TGTGCCAGCAGCATCGGGGGGGCCTCCTACAATGAGCAGTTCTTC. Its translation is CASSIGGASYNEQFF.

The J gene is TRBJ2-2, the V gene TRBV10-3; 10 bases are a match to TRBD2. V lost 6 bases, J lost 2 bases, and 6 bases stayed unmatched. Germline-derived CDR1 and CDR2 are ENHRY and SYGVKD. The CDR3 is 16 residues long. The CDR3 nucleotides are TGTGCCATCAGGAAGACTAGCGGGCCTAACACCGGGGAGCTGTTTTTT. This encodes CAIRKTSGPNTGELFF.

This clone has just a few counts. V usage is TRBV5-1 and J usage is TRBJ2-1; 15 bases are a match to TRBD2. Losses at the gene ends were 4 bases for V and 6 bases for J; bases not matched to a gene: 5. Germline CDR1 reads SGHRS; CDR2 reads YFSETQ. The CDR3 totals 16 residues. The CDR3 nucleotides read TGCGCCAGCAGCGCAGGACTAGCGGGGGGGGGCAATGAGCAGTTCTTC. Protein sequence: CASSAGLAGGGNEQFF.

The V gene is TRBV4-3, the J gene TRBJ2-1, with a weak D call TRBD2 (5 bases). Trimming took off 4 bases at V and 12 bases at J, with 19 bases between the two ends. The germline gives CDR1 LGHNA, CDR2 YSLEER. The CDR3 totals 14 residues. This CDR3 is CASSRGLPSLGQFF. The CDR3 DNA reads TGCGCCAGCAGCCGAGGGTTGCCCAGTCTAGGGCAGTTCTTC.

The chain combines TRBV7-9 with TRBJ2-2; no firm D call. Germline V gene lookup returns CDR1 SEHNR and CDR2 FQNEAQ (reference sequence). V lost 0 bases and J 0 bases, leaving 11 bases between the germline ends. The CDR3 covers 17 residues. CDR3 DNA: TGTGCCAGCAGCTTAGCGCGTCAAGCTTCGAACACCGGGGAGCTGTTTTTT. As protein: CASSLARQASNTGELFF.

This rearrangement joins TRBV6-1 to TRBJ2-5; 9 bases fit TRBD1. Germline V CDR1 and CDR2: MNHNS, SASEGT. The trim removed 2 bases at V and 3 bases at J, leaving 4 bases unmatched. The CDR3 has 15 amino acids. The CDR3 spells CASSETGTGKETQYF. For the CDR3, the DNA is TGTGCCAGCAGTGAAACCGGGACAGGGAAAGAGACCCAGTACTTC.

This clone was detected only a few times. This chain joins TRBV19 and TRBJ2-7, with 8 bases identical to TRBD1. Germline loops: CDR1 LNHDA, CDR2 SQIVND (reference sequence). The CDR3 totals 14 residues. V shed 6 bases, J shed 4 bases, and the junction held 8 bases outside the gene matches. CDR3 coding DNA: TGTGCCAGTAGCCCTGGACAGGGCCTTTACGAGCAGTACTTC. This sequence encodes CASSPGQGLYEQYF. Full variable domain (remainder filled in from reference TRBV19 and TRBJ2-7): DGGITQSPKYLFRKEGQNVTLSCEQNLNHDAMYWYRQDPGQGLRLIYYSQIVNDFQKGDIAEGYSVSREKKESFPLTVTSAQKNPTAFYLCASSPGQGLYEQYFGPGTRLTVT.

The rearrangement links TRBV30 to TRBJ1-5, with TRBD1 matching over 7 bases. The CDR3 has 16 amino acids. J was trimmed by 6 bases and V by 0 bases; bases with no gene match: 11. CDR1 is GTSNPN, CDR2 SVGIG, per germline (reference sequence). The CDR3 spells CAWSVKGAAWGQPQHF. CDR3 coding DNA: TGTGCCTGGAGTGTGAAGGGGGCGGCCTGGGGTCAGCCCCAGCATTTT. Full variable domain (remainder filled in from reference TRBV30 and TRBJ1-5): SQTIHQWPATLVQPVGSPLSLECTVEGTSNPNLYWYRQAAGRGLQLLFYSVGIGQISSEVPQNLSASRPQDRQFILSSKKLLLSDSGFYLCAWSVKGAAWGQPQHFGDGTRLSIL.

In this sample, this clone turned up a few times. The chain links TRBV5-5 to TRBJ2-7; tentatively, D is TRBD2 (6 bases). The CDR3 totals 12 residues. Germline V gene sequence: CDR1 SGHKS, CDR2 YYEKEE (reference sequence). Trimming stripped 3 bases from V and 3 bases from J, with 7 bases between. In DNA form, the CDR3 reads TGTGCCAGCAGCTCGCGGGGCTACGAGCAGTACTTC. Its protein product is CASSSRGYEQYF.

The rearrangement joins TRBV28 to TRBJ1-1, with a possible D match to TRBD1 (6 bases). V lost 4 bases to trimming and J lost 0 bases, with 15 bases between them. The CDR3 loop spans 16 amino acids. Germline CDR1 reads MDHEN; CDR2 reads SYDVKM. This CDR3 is CASSSPRQAMNTEAFF. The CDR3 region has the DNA TGTGCCAGCAGTTCTCCGAGACAGGCTATGAACACTGAAGCTTTCTTT.

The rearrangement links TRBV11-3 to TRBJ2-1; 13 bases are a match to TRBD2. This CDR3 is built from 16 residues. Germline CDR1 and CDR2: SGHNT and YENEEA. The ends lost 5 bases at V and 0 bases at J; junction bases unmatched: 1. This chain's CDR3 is CASSRTSGSSYNEQFF. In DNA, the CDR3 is TGTGCCAGCAGCCGGACTAGCGGGAGCTCCTACAATGAGCAGTTCTTC.

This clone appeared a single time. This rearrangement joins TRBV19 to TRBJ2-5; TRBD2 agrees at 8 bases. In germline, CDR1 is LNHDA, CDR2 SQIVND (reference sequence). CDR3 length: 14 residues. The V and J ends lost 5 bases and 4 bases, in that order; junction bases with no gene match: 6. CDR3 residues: CASSPERGRETQYF. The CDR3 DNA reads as TGTGCCAGTAGTCCGGAGCGGGGGCGAGAGACCCAGTACTTC.

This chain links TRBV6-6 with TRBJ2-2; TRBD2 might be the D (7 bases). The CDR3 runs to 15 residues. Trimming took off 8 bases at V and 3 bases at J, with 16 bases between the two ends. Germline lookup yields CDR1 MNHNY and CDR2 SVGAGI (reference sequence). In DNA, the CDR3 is TGTGCCAGCTGGGGGGGGCGCGCGGACACCGGGGAGCTGTTTTTT. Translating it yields CASWGGRADTGELFF.

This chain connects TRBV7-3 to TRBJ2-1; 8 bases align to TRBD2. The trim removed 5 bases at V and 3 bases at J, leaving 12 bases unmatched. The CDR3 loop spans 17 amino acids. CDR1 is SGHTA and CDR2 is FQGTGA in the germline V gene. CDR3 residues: CASSQPGGAVNYNEQFF. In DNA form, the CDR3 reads TGTGCCAGCAGCCAACCCGGGGGGGCCGTAAACTACAATGAGCAGTTCTTC.